This T cell receptor beta chain was sequenced during a study of beta chain features in type 1 diabetes. Study at large: There was similarity between patients and healthy donors in age, gender and cell yields. Study results and limitations: Researchers cautioned that cDNA sequencing could over-represent cells with high TCR expression. Sampled from patients, naive, central memory and Treg TCRB repertoires appeared more similar than those sampled from healthy donors. TCRB CDR3s from Type 1 diabetes patients were moderately but significantly shorter in all four CD4+ subsets.

Concerning this clone itself: Its target is not known.

Germline CDR1 reads MDHEN; CDR2 reads SYDVKM. The CDR3 sequence is 14 residues long. V shed 2 bases, J shed 7 bases, and the junction held 7 bases outside the gene matches. TCRB transcripts that were expressed got sequenced, as all of the isolated RNA had been reverse transcribed. Libraries were prepared by immunoSEQ multiplex PCR; TCRdb keeps only in-frame clonotypes and omits some of them. The table lists about 53,000 clones, about three fifths of them singletons, with approximately 0.3% in the top ten. This receptor was taken from a woman under 40 with type 1 diabetes. The chain has TRBV28 and TRBJ1-2; TRBD1 matches 7 bases. Material: stem cell memory CD4+ T cells from blood. The CDR3 nucleotides read TGTGCCAGCAGTTTAAACGGACAGGATATTGGCTACACCTTC. The encoded protein is CASSLNGQDIGYTF.